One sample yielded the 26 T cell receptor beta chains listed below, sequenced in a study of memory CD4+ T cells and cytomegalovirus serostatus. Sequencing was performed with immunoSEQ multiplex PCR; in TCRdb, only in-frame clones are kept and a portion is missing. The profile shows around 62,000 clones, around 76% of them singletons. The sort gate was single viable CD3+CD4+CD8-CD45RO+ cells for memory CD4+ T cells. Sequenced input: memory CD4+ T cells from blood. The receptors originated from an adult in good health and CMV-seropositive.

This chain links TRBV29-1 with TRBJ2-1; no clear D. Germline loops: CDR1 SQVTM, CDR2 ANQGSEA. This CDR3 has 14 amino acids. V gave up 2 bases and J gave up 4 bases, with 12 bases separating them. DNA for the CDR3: TGCAGCGTTGAATACAACCAAACGTACAATGAGCAGTTCTTC. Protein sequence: CSVEYNQTYNEQFF.

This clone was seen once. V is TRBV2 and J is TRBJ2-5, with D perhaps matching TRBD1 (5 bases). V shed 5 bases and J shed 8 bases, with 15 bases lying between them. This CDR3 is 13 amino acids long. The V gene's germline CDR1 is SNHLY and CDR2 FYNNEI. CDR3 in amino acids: CASSSDIRGTQYF. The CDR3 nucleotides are TGTGCCAGCAGTTCGGACATCCGCGGAACCCAGTACTTC.

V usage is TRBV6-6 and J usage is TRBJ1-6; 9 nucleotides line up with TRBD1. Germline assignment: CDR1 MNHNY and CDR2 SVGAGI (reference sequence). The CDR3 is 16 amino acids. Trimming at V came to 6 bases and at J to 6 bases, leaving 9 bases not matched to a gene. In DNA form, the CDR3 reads TGTGCCAGCAGGACACTCCGGGACAGGGTTAATTCACCCCTCCACTTT. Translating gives CASRTLRDRVNSPLHF.

The CDR3 region is CASRLGQGVDTQYF. CDR3 coding DNA: TGTGCCAGCAGGCTCGGACAGGGTGTAGATACGCAGTATTTT. The chain recombines TRBV6-5 with TRBJ2-3; TRBD1 matches 8 bases. The V segment lost 6 bases and the J segment 5 bases; nucleotides outside the gene matches: 7. This CDR3 is 14 amino acids long. The germline V gene has CDR1 MNHEY and CDR2 SVGAGI.

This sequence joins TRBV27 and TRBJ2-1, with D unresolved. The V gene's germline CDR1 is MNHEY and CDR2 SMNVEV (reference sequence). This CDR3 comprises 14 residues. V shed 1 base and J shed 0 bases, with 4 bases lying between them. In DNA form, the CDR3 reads TGTGCCAGCAGTTTATACCCCTCCTACAATGAGCAGTTCTTC. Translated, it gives CASSLYPSYNEQFF.

The CDR3 DNA follows: TGTGCCAGCAGCTTCATGGGGACCGAGCAGTACTTC. Its protein product is CASSFMGTEQYF. This rearrangement joins TRBV11-2 to TRBJ2-7, with D perhaps given as TRBD1 or TRBD2 (5 bases each). Trimming removed 3 bases at V and 6 bases at J, with 9 bases between. Germline loops: CDR1 SGHAT, CDR2 FQNNGV. This CDR3 comprises 12 residues.

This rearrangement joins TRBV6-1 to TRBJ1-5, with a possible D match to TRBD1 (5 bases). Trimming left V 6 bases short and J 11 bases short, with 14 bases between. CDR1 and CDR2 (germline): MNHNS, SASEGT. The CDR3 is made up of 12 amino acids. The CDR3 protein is CASSLGEVTQHF. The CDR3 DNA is TGTGCCAGCAGCCTAGGGGAAGTCACCCAGCATTTT.

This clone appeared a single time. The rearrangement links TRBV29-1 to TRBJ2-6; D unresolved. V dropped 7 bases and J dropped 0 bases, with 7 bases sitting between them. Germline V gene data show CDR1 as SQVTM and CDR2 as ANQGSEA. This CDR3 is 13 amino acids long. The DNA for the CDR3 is TGCAGCGGTAACAGCTCTGGGGCCAACGTCCTGACTTTC. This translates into CSGNSSGANVLTF.

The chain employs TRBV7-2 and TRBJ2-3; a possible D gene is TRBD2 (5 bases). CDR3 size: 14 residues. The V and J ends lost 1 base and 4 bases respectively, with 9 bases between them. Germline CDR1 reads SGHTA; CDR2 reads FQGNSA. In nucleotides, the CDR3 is TGTGCCAGCAGCTTAGGCGGGTGGGCAGATACGCAGTATTTT. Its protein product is CASSLGGWADTQYF.

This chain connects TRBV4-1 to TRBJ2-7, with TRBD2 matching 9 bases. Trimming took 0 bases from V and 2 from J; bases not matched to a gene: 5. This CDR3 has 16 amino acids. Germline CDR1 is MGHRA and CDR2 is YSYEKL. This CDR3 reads CASSQDQSSGTYEQYF. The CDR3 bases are TGCGCCAGCAGCCAAGATCAGTCTAGCGGGACCTACGAGCAGTACTTC.

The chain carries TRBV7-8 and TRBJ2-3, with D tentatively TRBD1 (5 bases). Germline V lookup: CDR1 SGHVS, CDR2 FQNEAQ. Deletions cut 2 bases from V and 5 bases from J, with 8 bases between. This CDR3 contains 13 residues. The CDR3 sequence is CASSLTGQDTQYF. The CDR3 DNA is TGTGCCAGCAGCTTAACAGGACAAGATACGCAGTATTTT.

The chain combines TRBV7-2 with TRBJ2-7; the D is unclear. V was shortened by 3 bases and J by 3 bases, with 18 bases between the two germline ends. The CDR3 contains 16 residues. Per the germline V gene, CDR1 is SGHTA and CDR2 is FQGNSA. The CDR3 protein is CASSFPVQGTLYEQYF. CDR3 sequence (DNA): TGTGCCAGCAGCTTTCCTGTACAAGGAACCCTCTACGAGCAGTACTTC.

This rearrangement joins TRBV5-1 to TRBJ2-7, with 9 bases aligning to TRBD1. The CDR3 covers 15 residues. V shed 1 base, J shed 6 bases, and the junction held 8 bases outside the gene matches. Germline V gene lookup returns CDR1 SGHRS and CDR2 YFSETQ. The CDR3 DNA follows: TGCGCCAGCAGCTTGACCGGGACAGGGCTTGGCGAGCAGTACTTC. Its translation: CASSLTGTGLGEQYF. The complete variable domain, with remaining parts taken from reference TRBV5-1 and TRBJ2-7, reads KAGVTQTPRYLIKTRGQQVTLSCSPISGHRSVSWYQQTPGQGLQFLFEYFSETQRNKGNFPGRFSGRQFSNSRSEMNVSTLELGDSALYLCASSLTGTGLGEQYFGPGTRLTVT.

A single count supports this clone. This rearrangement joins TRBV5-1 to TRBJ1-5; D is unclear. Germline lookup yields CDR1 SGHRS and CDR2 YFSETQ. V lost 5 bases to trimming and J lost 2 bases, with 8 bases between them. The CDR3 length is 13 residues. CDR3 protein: CASRAGRNQPQHF. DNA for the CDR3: TGCGCCAGCAGAGCGGGCCGCAATCAGCCCCAGCATTTT.

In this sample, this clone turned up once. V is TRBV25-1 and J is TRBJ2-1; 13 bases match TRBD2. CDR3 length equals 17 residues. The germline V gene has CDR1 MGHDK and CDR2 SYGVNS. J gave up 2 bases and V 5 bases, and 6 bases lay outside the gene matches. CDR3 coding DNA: TGTGCCAGCAGTCCTCTCGGGACTAGCGGGGCCTACAATGAGCAGTTCTTC. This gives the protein CASSPLGTSGAYNEQFF.

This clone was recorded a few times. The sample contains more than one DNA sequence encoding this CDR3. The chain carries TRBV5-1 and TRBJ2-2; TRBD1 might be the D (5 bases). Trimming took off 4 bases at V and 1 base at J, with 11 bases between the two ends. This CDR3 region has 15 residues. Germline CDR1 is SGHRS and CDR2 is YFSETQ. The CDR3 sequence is CASSLQAGNTGELFF. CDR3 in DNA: TGCGCCAGCAGCCTACAGGCAGGGAACACCGGGGAGCTGTTTTTT.

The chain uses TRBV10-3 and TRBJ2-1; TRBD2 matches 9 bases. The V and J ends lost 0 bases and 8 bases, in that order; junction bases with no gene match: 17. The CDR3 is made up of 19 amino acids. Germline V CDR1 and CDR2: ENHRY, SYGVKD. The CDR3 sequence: CAISESLEVLAGIRDEQFF. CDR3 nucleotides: TGTGCCATCAGTGAGTCGTTGGAAGTGCTAGCGGGAATTAGGGATGAGCAGTTCTTC.

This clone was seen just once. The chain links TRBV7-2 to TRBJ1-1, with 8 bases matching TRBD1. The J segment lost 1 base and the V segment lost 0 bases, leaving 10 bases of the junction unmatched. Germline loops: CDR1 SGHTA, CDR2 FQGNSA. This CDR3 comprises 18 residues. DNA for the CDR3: TGTGCCAGCAGCTTAGCGGGAATAGCAGGGGGCTCGAACACTGAAGCTTTCTTT. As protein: CASSLAGIAGGSNTEAFF.

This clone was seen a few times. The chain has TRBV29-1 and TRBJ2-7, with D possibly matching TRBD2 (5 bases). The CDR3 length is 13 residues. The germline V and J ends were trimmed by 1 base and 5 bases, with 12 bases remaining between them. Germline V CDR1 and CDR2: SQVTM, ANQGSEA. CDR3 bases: TGCAGCGTTGAAGCGGCCGGGGATGACGAGCAGTACTTC. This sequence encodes CSVEAAGDDEQYF.

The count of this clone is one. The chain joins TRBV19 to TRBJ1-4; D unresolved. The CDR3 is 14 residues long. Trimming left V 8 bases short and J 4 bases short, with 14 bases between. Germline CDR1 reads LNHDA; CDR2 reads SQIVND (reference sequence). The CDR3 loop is CASGRRQVNEKLFF. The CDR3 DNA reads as TGTGCCAGTGGGCGGCGTCAGGTTAATGAAAAACTGTTTTTT.

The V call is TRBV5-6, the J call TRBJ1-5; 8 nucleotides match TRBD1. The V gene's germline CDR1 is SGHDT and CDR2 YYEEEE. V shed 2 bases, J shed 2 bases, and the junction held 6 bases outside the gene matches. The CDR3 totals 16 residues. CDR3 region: CASSLYVTGGNQPQHF. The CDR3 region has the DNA TGTGCCAGCAGCTTATACGTGACAGGGGGCAATCAGCCCCAGCATTTT.

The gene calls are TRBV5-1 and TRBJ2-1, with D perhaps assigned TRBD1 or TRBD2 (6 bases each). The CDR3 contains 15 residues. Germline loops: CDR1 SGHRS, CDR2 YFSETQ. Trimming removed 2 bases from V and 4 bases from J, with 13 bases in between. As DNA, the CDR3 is TGCGCCAGCAGCTTTGGGGGGCGCGGTTACAATGAGCAGTTCTTC. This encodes CASSFGGRGYNEQFF.

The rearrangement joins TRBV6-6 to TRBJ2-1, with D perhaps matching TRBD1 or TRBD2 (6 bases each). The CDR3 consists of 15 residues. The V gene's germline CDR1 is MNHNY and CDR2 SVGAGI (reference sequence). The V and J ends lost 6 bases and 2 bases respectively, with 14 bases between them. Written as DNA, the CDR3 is TGTGCCAGCAGCCCCGGGGGCGGGACCTACAATGAGCAGTTCTTC. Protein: CASSPGGGTYNEQFF.

CDR3 sequence reads: CASSLEASGGRYF. The CDR3, as DNA: TGTGCCAGCAGCTTAGAGGCTAGCGGGGGAAGGTACTTC. The genes are TRBV13 and TRBJ2-7, with 10 bases aligning to TRBD2. From germline, CDR1 is PRHDT and CDR2 FYEKMQ (reference sequence). With 1 base clipped from V and 12 bases from J, the junction kept 6 bases outside the gene matches. The CDR3 contains 13 residues.

CDR3 amino acids: CASSLETGHSSGNTIYF. In nucleotides, the CDR3 is TGTGCCAGCAGCTTAGAAACGGGACACTCCTCTGGAAACACCATATATTTT. V gene TRBV13 combines with J gene TRBJ1-3, with D possibly TRBD1 on 6 matching bases. CDR3 length: 17 residues. From germline, CDR1 is PRHDT and CDR2 FYEKMQ (reference sequence). Trimming removed 1 base at V and 0 bases at J, with 13 bases between.

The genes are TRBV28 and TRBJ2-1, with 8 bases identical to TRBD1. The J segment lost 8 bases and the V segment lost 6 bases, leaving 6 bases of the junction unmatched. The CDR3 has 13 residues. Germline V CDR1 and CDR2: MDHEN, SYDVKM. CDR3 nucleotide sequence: TGTGCCAGCAGACTGGACAGGGTAGATGAGCAGTTCTTC. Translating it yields CASRLDRVDEQFF.